The sequence of this T cell receptor (beta chain) was determined in a study of blood T cell repertoires in COVID-19. At the level of the study: Nucleic acid was either cDNA or gDNA, and it came from T cells, B-cell-depleted T cells, or PBMCs.

Per the original methods: Counts of nucleated cells, estimated from reference gene primer amplification, were obtained. Sequencing used immunoSEQ multiplex PCR; TCRdb keeps in-frame clones, though not all of them. From that table come the V and J calls and clone size; the DNA was used to work out D and trimming. The sample lists about 58,000 clones; approximately 89% were seen once. V gave up 1 base and J gave up 2 bases, with 9 bases separating them. The CDR3 covers 15 residues. Germline V lookup: CDR1 MDHEN, CDR2 SYDVKM. This clonotype originated in a human donor in a cohort sampled during active COVID-19. The sequencing sample was made of peripheral blood. The chain employs TRBV28 and TRBJ1-5, with D perhaps TRBD1 (6 bases). CDR3 DNA: TGTGCCAGCAGTTTATCAGGGGTAGGCAATCAGCCCCAGCATTTT. It translates to CASSLSGVGNQPQHF.